This T cell receptor beta chain came from a study of cytomegalovirus exposure and HLA in healthy donors. Germline V CDR1 and CDR2: ENHRY, SYGVKD. Trimming removed 0 bases from V and 5 bases from J, with 10 bases in between. This CDR3 comprises 14 residues. Notes on the study in general: TCR beta V- and J-gene trimming was later associated with a missense DCLRE1C variant.

Remarks on this clone: Its cognate antigen is unknown.

Use of 60 Vbeta and 13 Jbeta primers characterized the PCR. The protocol was immunoSEQ multiplex PCR, while the TCRdb copy is restricted to in-frame clones and leaves out a portion. Found here are roughly 140,000 clones, 60% to 80% of them singletons; the top ten hold 6.5% to 8%. The chain has TRBV10-3 and TRBJ1-1, with D hard to call. Specimen: PBMCs. The receptor was isolated from a woman aged 40 to 50 in good health and CMV-seropositive. CDR3 region: CAISESYAGTEAFF. The CDR3 region has the DNA TGTGCCATCAGTGAGTCGTACGCCGGGACTGAAGCTTTCTTT.